Listed below are T cell receptor beta chains from one sample, sequenced in a study of blood T cell repertoires in COVID-19. Assay: immunoSEQ multiplex PCR; the TCRdb copy retains only in-frame clones and omits some. The sample has under 250,000 clones, more than 75% seen once. Material: PBMCs or T cells enriched from blood (not recorded which). These receptors came from a man in his forties who had recovered from COVID-19. CDR3s include the opening cysteine and the closing phenylalanine or tryptophan.

V gene: TRBV5-4; J gene: TRBJ2-7; CDR3 protein: CASSLDGQPSEQYF
V gene: TRBV2; J gene: TRBJ2-7; CDR3 protein: CASRETSIMTYEQYF
V gene: TRBV5-1; J gene: TRBJ2-1; CDR3 protein: CASSLAVASGSYNEQFF
V gene: TRBV5-8; J gene: TRBJ1-2; CDR3 protein: CASSFLSHLDRAGGYTF
V gene: TRBV12-3/TRBV12-4; J gene: TRBJ1-2; CDR3 protein: CASSRGSGGYTF
V gene: TRBV5-8; J gene: TRBJ1-6; CDR3 protein: CASSLGQGYRSPLHF
V gene: TRBV4-1; J gene: TRBJ2-1; CDR3 protein: CASSQEGGGAFSEQFF
V gene: TRBV18; J gene: TRBJ2-7; CDR3 protein: CASSPRGVRTYEQYF
V gene: TRBV18; J gene: TRBJ2-3; CDR3 protein: CASSPPSGRAPDTQYF
V gene: TRBV6-5; J gene: TRBJ2-3; CDR3 protein: CASKTYQGDTQYF
V gene: TRBV28; J gene: TRBJ1-6; CDR3 protein: CASISGAFASNSPLHF
V gene: TRBV7-8; J gene: TRBJ1-5; CDR3 protein: CASSNLPWGGMGGQPQHF
V gene: TRBV29-1; J gene: TRBJ1-3; CDR3 protein: CSVAATGGGNTIYF
V gene: TRBV28; J gene: TRBJ1-5; CDR3 protein: CASSFEGYNQPQHF
V gene: TRBV4-1; J gene: TRBJ1-5; CDR3 protein: CASSRDRGANQPQHF
V gene: TRBV29-1; J gene: TRBJ2-4; CDR3 protein: CSVEAPGQAPRRYF
V gene: TRBV11-2; J gene: TRBJ2-5; CDR3 protein: CASSLGQRYETQYF
V gene: TRBV19; J gene: TRBJ2-1; CDR3 protein: CASKREHLYNEQFF
V gene: TRBV9; J gene: TRBJ1-3; CDR3 protein: CASSPRSTGAGNTIYF
V gene: TRBV10-2; J gene: TRBJ1-1; CDR3 protein: CASSGGGEGTEAFF
V gene: TRBV7-2; J gene: TRBJ2-2; CDR3 protein: CASSIGTRSGELFF
V gene: TRBV7-2; J gene: TRBJ1-5; CDR3 protein: CASSFGQGGYQPQHF
V gene: TRBV2; J gene: TRBJ2-2; CDR3 protein: CASTPDGTSAGELFF
V gene: TRBV3-1/TRBV3-2; J gene: TRBJ2-1; CDR3 protein: CASSQYSLAGRINEQFF
V gene: TRBV7-8; J gene: TRBJ2-7; CDR3 protein: CASSLNRWTYEQYF
V gene: TRBV27; J gene: TRBJ2-3; CDR3 protein: CASSPLTGEADTQYF
V gene: TRBV5-1; J gene: TRBJ2-5; CDR3 protein: CASGGGASETQYF
V gene: TRBV11-2; J gene: TRBJ2-1; CDR3 protein: CASSSEILAGTLYNEQFF
V gene: TRBV6-5; J gene: TRBJ2-1; CDR3 protein: CASSHTQREQFF
V gene: TRBV2; J gene: TRBJ2-1; CDR3 protein: CASSEEWVRGRPKEFFF
V gene: TRBV5-5; J gene: TRBJ1-1; CDR3 protein: CASSWPLGGMRENTEAFF